What follows are 25 T cell receptor beta chains derived from one specimen sequenced in a study of blood T cell repertoires in COVID-19. Produced via immunoSEQ multiplex PCR; TCRdb's table is partial and in-frame only. The table has 200,000 or so clones, 88% seen once. Sample: PBMCs or T cells enriched from blood (not recorded which). The origin of the receptors is a woman aged 25 to 45 who had been exposed to COVID-19.

The V gene is TRBV4-2, the J gene TRBJ2-3, with 13 bases aligning to TRBD2. Germline values: CDR1 LGHNA, CDR2 YNFKEQ. The CDR3 spans 18 residues. Germline trimming cut 0 bases from V and 2 bases from J; bases unmatched to any gene: 5. The CDR3 DNA sequence: TGTGCCAGCAGCCAAGAACTAGCGGGAGGGTCCTTCACAGATACGCAGTATTTT. Protein product: CASSQELAGGSFTDTQYF.

This clone counts as medium-sized (0.01 to 0.1%). Other DNA variants within this sample encode the same CDR3. This chain connects TRBV6-1 to TRBJ1-5, with a tentative D call TRBD1 (6 bases). V was clipped by 0 bases and J by 2 bases, with 8 bases between them. Germline V gene lookup returns CDR1 MNHNS and CDR2 SASEGT. This CDR3 spans 15 amino acids. CDR3 in amino acids: CASSEAAGGNQPQHF. The CDR3 bases are TGTGCCAGCAGTGAAGCGGCAGGGGGCAATCAGCCCCAGCATTTT.

The chain recombines TRBV2 with TRBJ2-1, with 14 nucleotides matching TRBD2. Germline V gene data show CDR1 as SNHLY and CDR2 as FYNNEI. With V trimmed by 6 bases and J by 12 bases, 4 bases remained unmatched. This CDR3 region has 13 residues. The CDR3 region has the DNA TGTGCCAGCAGCCGACTAGCGGGAGGGACGCAGTTCTTC. This gives the protein CASSRLAGGTQFF.

On this clone itself: An end of the junction does not agree with germline; a read error may underlie this. The J gene is TRBJ2-4, the V gene TRBV5-1; 7 nucleotides align to TRBD1. Germline lookup yields CDR1 SGHRS and CDR2 YFSETQ. This CDR3 spans 14 amino acids. CDR3 protein: CASILEGTVNIQYF. The CDR3, as DNA: TGCGCCAGCATCTTGGAAGGGACAGTTAACATTCAGTACTTC.

This CDR3 is CASSGITGSEAFF. The CDR3 bases are TGTGCCAGCAGTGGAATAACAGGGTCTGAAGCTTTCTTT. This chain connects TRBV25-1 to TRBJ1-1; TRBD1 is a possible D gene (6 bases). The CDR3 loop spans 13 amino acids. V was pared by 4 bases and J by 6 bases, with 12 bases between. Per the germline V gene, CDR1 is MGHDK and CDR2 is SYGVNS.

This chain joins TRBV13 and TRBJ1-4; 7 nucleotides match TRBD1. V shed 0 bases and J 6 bases; nucleotides not matched to a gene: 7. Germline CDR1 reads PRHDT; CDR2 reads FYEKMQ (reference sequence). The CDR3 totals 16 residues. The CDR3 DNA follows: TGTGCCAGCAGCTTAGGGGGGACAGCCCAGGATGAAAAACTGTTTTTT. Amino acid sequence: CASSLGGTAQDEKLFF.

This rearrangement joins TRBV28 to TRBJ1-3, with a possible D match to TRBD1 (5 bases). The CDR3 extends over 17 amino acids. CDR1 and CDR2 (germline): MDHEN, SYDVKM. V was pared by 4 bases and J by 5 bases, with 21 bases between. The DNA of the CDR3 is TGTGCCAGCAGTTCCGCCGGGGGGTTCGGTTGGAGAAACACCATATATTTT. Translating gives CASSSAGGFGWRNTIYF.

The V and J genes are TRBV3-1 (or the pseudogene TRBV3-2) and TRBJ1-5; D gene ambiguous. Germline CDR1 reads LGHDT; CDR2 reads YNNKEL (reference sequence). The V and J ends lost 3 bases and 11 bases respectively, with 14 bases between them. This CDR3 comprises 13 residues. The CDR3 sequence: CASSQAGLRAQHF. CDR3 DNA sequence: TGTGCCAGCAGCCAGGCCGGACTACGGGCCCAGCATTTT.

The chain is built from TRBV5-1 and TRBJ2-7, with D possibly being TRBD2 (5 bases). This CDR3 has 12 amino acids. In germline, CDR1 is SGHRS, CDR2 YFSETQ. V lost 4 bases and J lost 4, with 9 bases in between. The CDR3 loop is CASSDGKYEQYF. CDR3 DNA sequence: TGCGCCAGCAGCGACGGGAAATACGAGCAGTACTTC.

This chain joins TRBV6-4 and TRBJ2-2, with 12 bases matching TRBD1. Unmatched junction bases numbered 2, after V lost 5 bases and J lost 4 bases. CDR1 is MRHNA, CDR2 SNTAGT, per germline. The CDR3 covers 15 residues. CDR3 sequence (DNA): TGTGCCAGCAGTCCGGGACAGGGGGCCACCGGGGAGCTGTTTTTT. It codes for CASSPGQGATGELFF.

The gene calls are TRBV11-3 and TRBJ2-1; D not certain. Germline assignment: CDR1 SGHNT and CDR2 YENEEA. Trimming took 2 bases from V and 7 from J, leaving 9 bases between them. This CDR3 region has 13 residues. The CDR3 is CASSLRNGNEQFF. The CDR3, as DNA: TGTGCCAGCAGCTTACGGAACGGGAATGAGCAGTTCTTC. The full variable domain, rest sourced from reference TRBV11-3 and TRBJ2-1, is EAGVVQSPRYKIIEKKQPVAFWCNPISGHNTLYWYLQNLGQGPELLIRYENEEAVDDSQLPKDRFSAERLKGVDSTLKIQPAELGDSAVYLCASSLRNGNEQFFGPGTRLTVL.

The chain links TRBV11-2 to TRBJ1-4, with TRBD1 matching 8 bases. The CDR3 sequence is 17 residues long. Germline-derived CDR1 and CDR2 are SGHAT and FQNNGV. The J segment lost 1 base and the V segment lost 3 bases, leaving 7 bases of the junction unmatched. The CDR3 DNA reads TGTGCCAGCAGCTTCGTCAGGGGGCGCGTAACTAATGAAAAACTGTTTTTT. As protein: CASSFVRGRVTNEKLFF.

This clone appeared once. V usage is TRBV21-1 and J usage is TRBJ2-7; the table names TRBD1, a call not compared with the DNA. TRBV21-1 is a pseudogene locus. The CDR3 contains 16 residues. For the CDR3, the DNA is TGTGCCAGCAGCAGTTTAAGGCAACGGACAGGGATCGAGCAGTACTTC. Translating gives CASSSLRQRTGIEQYF.

The CDR3 protein is CASSWRQGRNTEAFF. The CDR3 coding sequence is TGTGCCAGCAGCTGGAGACAGGGGAGGAACACTGAAGCTTTCTTT. The chain uses TRBV5-6 and TRBJ1-1, with TRBD1 matching over 8 bases. CDR1 is SGHDT, CDR2 YYEEEE, per germline. J lost 1 base, V lost 3 bases, and 5 bases had no gene match. The CDR3 is 15 residues long.

The chain carries TRBV5-6 and TRBJ2-5, with D possibly matching TRBD2 (5 bases). This CDR3 is 13 amino acids long. CDR1 and CDR2 from the germline V gene are SGHDT and YYEEEE. The V and J ends lost 4 bases and 5 bases respectively, with 12 bases between them. CDR3 sequence (DNA): TGTGCCAGCAGCCGCACTAGTCCGGAGACCCAGTACTTC. Translating it yields CASSRTSPETQYF. The whole variable domain, filled in from reference TRBV5-6 and TRBJ2-5, reads DAGVTQSPTHLIKTRGQQVTLRCSPKSGHDTVSWYQQALGQGPQFIFQYYEEEERQRGNFPDRFSGHQFPNYSSELNVNALLLGDSALYLCASSRTSPETQYFGPGTRLLVL.

The J gene is TRBJ2-7, the V gene TRBV28; possible D gene TRBD1, 6 bases. Between the trimmed V and J ends, which lost 7 bases and 0 bases, there was a span of 10 bases. The CDR3 contains 13 residues. The V gene's germline CDR1 is MDHEN and CDR2 SYDVKM. The CDR3 coding sequence is TGTGCCAGCACCCAGGGGTCCTCCTACGAGCAGTACTTC. Its protein product is CASTQGSSYEQYF.

The chain's CDR3 is CASSLERLAANEQFF. In nucleotides, the CDR3 is TGCGCCAGCAGCTTAGAGAGACTAGCGGCTAATGAGCAGTTCTTC. The chain uses TRBV5-1 and TRBJ2-1; 9 nucleotides align to TRBD2. This CDR3 has 15 amino acids. The V segment lost 2 bases and the J segment 7 bases; nucleotides outside the gene matches: 7. Germline V lookup: CDR1 SGHRS, CDR2 YFSETQ.

The CDR3 nucleotides read TGCGCCAGCAGCTCAGGAAAAGGGGGCGAGACCCAGTACTTC. Translation gives CASSSGKGGETQYF. This chain joins TRBV5-1 and TRBJ2-5; 7 nucleotides align to TRBD1. The CDR3 is 14 residues long. Germline V CDR1 and CDR2: SGHRS, YFSETQ. Unmatched junction bases numbered 7, after V lost 3 bases and J lost 5 bases.

This clone is a singleton in its sample. V is TRBV20-1 and J is TRBJ1-1, with D perhaps matching TRBD1 (5 bases). This CDR3 has 13 residues. Trimming pared 3 bases from V and 1 base from J, leaving 9 bases between. Germline V gene lookup returns CDR1 DFQATT and CDR2 SNEGSKA (reference sequence). The CDR3 DNA is TGCAGTGCTAGTCAGGGAAGGAACACTGAAGCTTTCTTT. Translated: CSASQGRNTEAFF.

This chain links TRBV7-2 with TRBJ2-1; maybe TRBD1 (5 bases). Trimming cost V 0 bases and J 2 bases, with 8 bases left between them. CDR1 and CDR2 from the germline V gene are SGHTA and FQGNSA. CDR3 length: 15 amino acids. The CDR3 sequence is CASSLAGDTYNEQFF. The CDR3 coding sequence is TGTGCCAGCAGCTTAGCAGGGGATACCTACAATGAGCAGTTCTTC.

The chain employs TRBV19 and TRBJ2-1, with D possibly being TRBD2 (6 bases). From germline, CDR1 is LNHDA and CDR2 SQIVND (reference sequence). This CDR3 is 13 amino acids long. Trimming left V 8 bases short and J 0 bases short, with 8 bases between. DNA of the CDR3: TGTGCCAGTGGGCGGGACTCCTACAATGAGCAGTTCTTC. Its translation: CASGRDSYNEQFF.

The V gene is TRBV4-1, the J gene TRBJ2-1; 10 bases agree with TRBD2. Germline V CDR1 and CDR2: MGHRA, YSYEKL. V lost 2 bases, J lost 1 base, and 14 bases stayed unmatched. The CDR3 covers 20 residues. The DNA of the CDR3 is TGCGCCAGCAGCCAACCTAGACTAGCGGGCGGCCAACCTTCCTACAATGAGCAGTTCTTC. It yields the protein CASSQPRLAGGQPSYNEQFF.

V gene TRBV28 combines with J gene TRBJ2-7; 10 bases are a match to TRBD1. The CDR3 consists of 14 residues. J was trimmed by 3 bases and V by 6 bases; bases with no gene match: 5. The germline V gene has CDR1 MDHEN and CDR2 SYDVKM. CDR3 amino acids: CASSRDRGSYEQYF. In nucleotides, the CDR3 is TGTGCCAGCAGCCGGGACAGGGGAAGCTACGAGCAGTACTTC.

The V gene is TRBV30, the J gene TRBJ1-2; D is undetermined. The germline gives CDR1 GTSNPN, CDR2 SVGIG (reference sequence). The length of the CDR3 is 13 residues. Trimming shortened V by 3 bases and J by 4 bases, and 12 bases separated the two germline ends. In nucleotides, the CDR3 is TGTGCCTGGAGGGCCTCTTGGTTCTATGGCTACACCTTC. This gives the protein CAWRASWFYGYTF.

The chain joins TRBV30 to TRBJ1-2, with 7 bases lining up with TRBD1. From germline, CDR1 is GTSNPN and CDR2 SVGIG (reference sequence). J lost 4 bases, V lost 5 bases, and 10 bases had no gene match. CDR3 size: 14 residues. CDR3 DNA: TGTGCCTGGGAGTACAGGGGAGTGGGCTATGGCTACACCTTC. Translation: CAWEYRGVGYGYTF. The whole variable domain, filled in from reference TRBV30 and TRBJ1-2, reads SQTIHQWPATLVQPVGSPLSLECTVEGTSNPNLYWYRQAAGRGLQLLFYSVGIGQISSEVPQNLSASRPQDRQFILSSKKLLLSDSGFYLCAWEYRGVGYGYTFGSGTRLTVV.